Sequencing of this TCR beta chain was carried out in a study of graft-versus-host responses after intestinal transplantation. Study background: Recipients underwent multivisceral, liver-intestinal, or isolated intestinal transplants. Study-wide results and caveats: Early post-transplant declines in HvG were associated with peak levels of circulating GvH clones. The authors found GvH clones in recipient marrow, some appearing first in ileum or blood.

In its sample, this clone ranks as medium-sized (0.01 to 0.1%). There are 14 residues in the CDR3. After removal of 3 bases from V and 3 bases from J, the junction contained 4 bases not matched to a gene. Germline CDR1 SGHRS, CDR2 YFSETQ. Some clones are missing from TCRdb's copy, which holds only in-frame ones; the method was immunoSEQ multiplex PCR. The repertoire includes about 15,000 clones, 29% of them detected once, and roughly 3.9% sits in the top ten. V and J are TRBV5-1 and TRBJ2-7; 9 nucleotides match TRBD1. This TCR derives from a human patient who received an intestinal transplant. Sample: alloreactive CD4+ T cells from a mixed lymphocyte reaction culture, taken before intestinal transplant. Stated subset: CFSE-low proliferating T cells sorted from roughly 6-day pre-transplant mixed lymphocyte reaction (GvH or HvG direction). DNA for the CDR3: TGCGCCAGCAGCTGGGACAGGGAGAACTACGAGCAGTACTTC. As protein: CASSWDRENYEQYF.